The clone carrying this T cell receptor (beta chain) occurred many times. Its antigen is currently unknown. A 5'RACE template-switching step, the method used to make TCR cDNA, added a universal primer site and UMIs. TCRdb processed the 5' RACE reads anew with MiXCR; each CDR3 protein has one entry. Of around 300,000 distinct CDR3 sequences listed, approximately 4.5% were seen once; the top ten hold around 19%. The length of the CDR3 is 14 residues. The V end lost 7 bases, the J end lost 7 bases, and 19 bases lay between the germline ends. This entry comes from a study of T cells after yellow fever vaccination. Regarding the study as a whole: Booster samples showed a return of most primary-vaccination clones (roughly 96% CD4, around 85% CD8). A limited proportion of clonotypes was detected within both the CD4 and CD8 compartments.

Sample: PBMCs, taken 15 days after the yellow fever booster vaccination. V gene TRBV12-3 or TRBV12-4 combines with J gene TRBJ2-5; perhaps TRBD2 as D (7 bases). This receptor was identified in a man aged 18 to 30 who received the YFV17D yellow fever vaccine. The CDR3 DNA reads TGTGCCAGCACCATGGACAGCGGGGTTGGGACCCAGTACTTC. Amino acid sequence: CASTMDSGVGTQYF.